This is a list of T cell receptor beta chains from one sample in a study of response to subunit inactivated influenza vaccine. TCRdb fed the RT-PCR reads into MiXCR, producing one record per CDR3 protein. The sample holds 650,000 to 850,000 distinct CDR3 sequences, roughly 14% seen once. Sequenced material: PBMCs from blood, taken 14 days before vaccination. Source of these receptors: a man in his fifties who received an inactivated influenza vaccine. CDR3s leave out the opening cysteine and the closing phenylalanine or tryptophan. The size entry is marked missing in some rows and otherwise reads once, few, many or a size class.

j_call: TRBJ1-6; clone_size: .; v_call: TRBV5-1; cdr3_aa: ASSLAEVRRGSPLH
j_call: TRBJ2-3; clone_size: few; v_call: TRBV6-1; cdr3_aa: ASRPKGLAGAEDPDTQY
j_call: TRBJ2-7; clone_size: few; v_call: TRBV3-1; cdr3_aa: ASSQYPGPLYEQY
j_call: TRBJ1-3; clone_size: .; v_call: TRBV4-2; cdr3_aa: ASSQEVTGHYGNTIY
j_call: TRBJ2-7; clone_size: few; v_call: TRBV30; cdr3_aa: AWSVHGDEQY
j_call: TRBJ2-7; clone_size: .; v_call: TRBV6-4; cdr3_aa: ASSDSSLSHGLREQY
j_call: TRBJ2-1; clone_size: .; v_call: TRBV6-5; cdr3_aa: ASSFDGIPSYNEQF
j_call: TRBJ2-7; clone_size: few; v_call: TRBV27; cdr3_aa: ASSPLASIDEQY
j_call: TRBJ1-1; clone_size: many; v_call: TRBV20-1; cdr3_aa: TREQNTEAF
j_call: TRBJ1-6; clone_size: few; v_call: TRBV7-9; cdr3_aa: ASSLEVDNSPLH
j_call: TRBJ2-1; clone_size: few; v_call: TRBV24-1; cdr3_aa: ATSEGAFSYNEQF
j_call: TRBJ1-2; clone_size: many; v_call: TRBV20-1; cdr3_aa: SAPRDRVSL
j_call: TRBJ2-7; clone_size: .; v_call: TRBV29-1; cdr3_aa: SVVYGQGAPPYEQY
j_call: TRBJ2-1; clone_size: .; v_call: TRBV18; cdr3_aa: ASSPPVGSNEQF
j_call: TRBJ2-1; clone_size: many; v_call: TRBV7-8; cdr3_aa: ASSSLDNEQF
j_call: TRBJ2-7; clone_size: few; v_call: TRBV9; cdr3_aa: ASSVARVAGGYEQY
j_call: TRBJ1-5; clone_size: few; v_call: TRBV5-5; cdr3_aa: ASSSGPANQPQH
j_call: TRBJ2-2; clone_size: .; v_call: TRBV3-1; cdr3_aa: ASSQVKLGELF
j_call: TRBJ1-1; clone_size: many; v_call: TRBV6-5; cdr3_aa: ASSYSPGWGTEAF
j_call: TRBJ2-5; clone_size: .; v_call: TRBV28; cdr3_aa: ASSGRGPVYGGQETQY
j_call: TRBJ1-2; clone_size: few; v_call: TRBV5-6; cdr3_aa: ASSLESEAVYGYT
j_call: TRBJ2-3; clone_size: .; v_call: TRBV20-1; cdr3_aa: SALGLAGASREAQY
j_call: TRBJ2-5; clone_size: many; v_call: TRBV28; cdr3_aa: ASSSPAGRPETQY
j_call: TRBJ2-7; clone_size: few; v_call: TRBV7-2; cdr3_aa: ASSLAGTGDLYEQY
j_call: TRBJ2-7; clone_size: .; v_call: TRBV3-1; cdr3_aa: ASSHSTGPGDVQY
j_call: TRBJ2-3; clone_size: .; v_call: TRBV19; cdr3_aa: ASSILGSDTQY
j_call: TRBJ2-7; clone_size: .; v_call: TRBV3-1; cdr3_aa: ASGWRIGVYEQY
j_call: TRBJ2-2; clone_size: few; v_call: TRBV5-1; cdr3_aa: ASSPGRISGELF
j_call: TRBJ2-2; clone_size: few; v_call: TRBV9; cdr3_aa: ASSVEGVSGSGTGELF
j_call: TRBJ2-1; clone_size: once; v_call: TRBV7-2; cdr3_aa: ASSLATGTGRQF
j_call: TRBJ1-1; clone_size: .; v_call: TRBV18; cdr3_aa: ASSPPGAEAF
j_call: TRBJ2-7; clone_size: few; v_call: TRBV27; cdr3_aa: ASRGGRGVEQY
j_call: TRBJ2-1; clone_size: .; v_call: TRBV5-1; cdr3_aa: ASSFQGLAGAYEQF
j_call: TRBJ2-3; clone_size: .; v_call: TRBV7-8; cdr3_aa: ASSPPLTDTQY
j_call: TRBJ2-1; clone_size: many; v_call: TRBV12-3/TRBV12-4; cdr3_aa: ASSLGTGSNEQF
j_call: TRBJ2-1; clone_size: many; v_call: TRBV28; cdr3_aa: ASSRDTEVYNEQF
j_call: TRBJ2-1; clone_size: few; v_call: TRBV9; cdr3_aa: ASSVVVSGGEGYNEQF
j_call: TRBJ2-7; clone_size: .; v_call: TRBV20-1; cdr3_aa: SARDRAGAKYEQY
j_call: TRBJ2-5; clone_size: few; v_call: TRBV20-1; cdr3_aa: SARDHGRLYQETQY
j_call: TRBJ2-3; clone_size: few; v_call: TRBV6-1; cdr3_aa: ATSGQGGDTQY
j_call: TRBJ2-1; clone_size: .; v_call: TRBV3-1; cdr3_aa: ASSQGLVSYNEQF
j_call: TRBJ1-2; clone_size: many; v_call: TRBV29-1; cdr3_aa: SVGGDGYT